The clone carrying this T cell receptor beta chain has only a few counts. This entry is derived from a study of OX40 agonist ivuxolimab in advanced cancers. Sequencing was performed with immunoSEQ multiplex PCR; in TCRdb, only in-frame clones are kept and a portion is missing. Among about 31,000 clones listed, more than 80% were seen once. The receptor was derived from an adult with an advanced solid tumor such as melanoma, head and neck, liver or kidney cancer. The material sequenced was CD4+ or CD8+ T cells sorted from blood, taken in a trial of the OX40 agonist ivuxolimab.

CDR3 amino acids: CASSYLAGTYEQYF. The CDR3 region has the DNA TGTGCCAGCAGTTACTTAGCGGGAACCTACGAGCAGTACTTC. The J gene is TRBJ2-7, the V gene TRBV27, with 8 bases aligning to TRBD2. J was trimmed by 2 bases and V by 4 bases; bases with no gene match: 4. The CDR3 covers 14 residues. Looked up from germline, CDR1 is MNHEY and CDR2 is SMNVEV (reference sequence).